The 29 T cell receptor beta chains in this list originate from one sample, sequenced in a study of CD8 T cells in ankylosing spondylitis. TCRdb recomputed calls from the 5' RACE reads with MiXCR, one row per CDR3 protein. The sample carries around 230,000 distinct CDR3 sequences, about 9.1% recorded once. Sequenced input: blood, either unsorted or a sorted T cell fraction (not recorded which). The receptor set was obtained from a male donor with ankylosing spondylitis or in good health (not recorded which).

The table lists this clonotype with many counts. The chain is built from TRBV20-1 and TRBJ2-3; weak D call: TRBD2 (5 bases). The V gene's germline CDR1 is DFQATT and CDR2 SNEGSKA (reference sequence). Trimming took off 6 bases at V and 0 bases at J, with 10 bases between the two ends. CDR3 size: 13 residues. CDR3 residues: CSAVARSTDTQYF. CDR3 coding DNA: TGCAGTGCCGTAGCGAGGAGCACAGATACGCAGTATTTT.

This clonotype was picked up many times. Here the CDR3 DNA reads TGCAGCGGTGGACAGGGAAACACTGAAGCTTTCTTT. Translating it yields CSGGQGNTEAFF. The rearrangement links TRBV29-1 to TRBJ1-1; 8 bases fit TRBD1. V lost 7 bases, J lost 2 bases, and 3 bases stayed unmatched. CDR3 length: 12 residues. Looked up from germline, CDR1 is SQVTM and CDR2 is ANQGSEA.

This clonotype was counted ten times or more. The V and J genes are TRBV9 and TRBJ2-7; 7 nucleotides match TRBD1. Germline V gives CDR1 SGDLS, CDR2 YYNGEE. V lost 3 bases to trimming and J lost 4 bases; unmatched junction nucleotides: 10. This CDR3 has 15 amino acids. The CDR3 here is CASSGLGTEPYEQYF. The DNA of the CDR3 is TGTGCCAGCAGCGGCCTCGGGACAGAGCCTTACGAGCAGTACTTC. Full variable domain (rest looked up from reference TRBV9 and TRBJ2-7): DSGVTQTPKHLITATGQRVTLRCSPRSGDLSVYWYQQSLDQGLQFLIQYYNGEERAKGNILERFSAQQFPDLHSELNLSSLELGDSALYFCASSGLGTEPYEQYFGPGTRLTVT.

This clonotype showed up just a few times. The J gene is TRBJ1-1, the V gene TRBV29-1; D unresolved. CDR3 length equals 13 residues. In germline, CDR1 is SQVTM, CDR2 ANQGSEA. Between the trimmed V and J ends, which lost 7 bases and 1 base, there was a span of 13 bases. CDR3 nucleotide sequence: TGCAGCGCTCTATATGGAGGGAACACTGAAGCTTTCTTT. Protein sequence: CSALYGGNTEAFF.

This clonotype was picked up a small number of times. The chain joins TRBV5-1 to TRBJ2-5, with 9 bases fitting TRBD1. CDR1 SGHRS and CDR2 YFSETQ come from the germline V gene. The trim removed 4 bases at V and 4 bases at J, leaving 11 bases unmatched. This CDR3 is 16 amino acids long. The CDR3 nucleotides are TGCGCCAGCAGCCCCGGAAAAACAGGGGGCGGAGAGACCCAGTACTTC. This sequence encodes CASSPGKTGGGETQYF. Full variable domain (missing parts from reference TRBV5-1 and TRBJ2-5): KAGVTQTPRYLIKTRGQQVTLSCSPISGHRSVSWYQQTPGQGLQFLFEYFSETQRNKGNFPGRFSGRQFSNSRSEMNVSTLELGDSALYLCASSPGKTGGGETQYFGPGTRLLVL.

This clonotype occurred many times. This chain joins TRBV29-1 and TRBJ1-5; 8 bases are shared with TRBD1. This CDR3 is built from 14 residues. The junction had 7 bases not matched to a gene; V was cut back by 7 bases and J by 2 bases. Germline V gene sequence: CDR1 SQVTM, CDR2 ANQGSEA. CDR3 sequence: CSALGQGGNQPQHF. The CDR3 DNA reads as TGCAGCGCTCTTGGACAGGGCGGCAATCAGCCCCAGCATTTT.

This clonotype was picked up a small number of times. The V gene is TRBV7-9, the J gene TRBJ2-1, with no clear D. The CDR3 is 13 amino acids. Germline CDR1 and CDR2: SEHNR and FQNEAQ (reference sequence). The V gene lost 1 base and the J gene lost 15 bases, with 16 bases spanning the gap. DNA of the CDR3: TGTGCCAGCAGCTTAGACCCTCTGTCTGGATGGTTCTTC. Protein: CASSLDPLSGWFF.

This clonotype was detected ten times or more. V usage is TRBV12-3 or TRBV12-4 and J usage is TRBJ1-1, with 7 nucleotides matching TRBD1. This CDR3 has 12 amino acids. Unmatched junction bases numbered 4, after V lost 5 bases and J lost 7 bases. CDR3 nucleotide sequence: TGTGCCAGCAGTCCCGGGACAGATGAAGCTTTCTTT. It codes for CASSPGTDEAFF.

The rearrangement uses TRBV12-3 or TRBV12-4 and TRBJ1-1; D is undetermined. V lost 1 base and J 7 bases, leaving 7 bases between the germline ends. The CDR3 totals 12 residues. The CDR3 DNA reads TGTGCCAGCAGTTTAGGAGGGCTTGAAGCTTTCTTT. Protein: CASSLGGLEAFF.

This clonotype was recorded many times. Here the CDR3 DNA reads TGTGCCAGCCTGGACGGGAATCAGCCCCAGCATTTT. It codes for CASLDGNQPQHF. The rearrangement uses TRBV18 and TRBJ1-5; D is uncertain. Trimming removed 8 bases at V and 4 bases at J, with 9 bases between. CDR3 size: 12 residues. The germline V gene encodes CDR1 KGHSH and CDR2 LQKENI.

This clonotype was seen ten or more times. The chain combines TRBV6-2 or TRBV6-3 with TRBJ1-1; 7 positions agree with TRBD1. This CDR3 has 15 amino acids. Trimming took 5 bases from V and 3 from J; bases not matched to a gene: 9. Germline CDR1 is MNHEY and CDR2 is SVGEGT. The CDR3 region has the DNA TGTGCCAGCAGTACCCACAGGGGAGGGGACACTGAAGCTTTCTTT. It codes for CASSTHRGGDTEAFF.

This clonotype was counted at least ten times. The chain recombines TRBV7-9 with TRBJ1-1, with D perhaps matching TRBD1 (5 bases). The germline CDR1 and CDR2 sequences are SEHNR and FQNEAQ (reference sequence). The CDR3 has 15 residues. V lost 6 bases to trimming and J lost 0 bases, with 14 bases between them. CDR3 protein: CASSTPDSMNTEAFF. DNA of the CDR3: TGTGCCAGCAGTACGCCCGACAGCATGAACACTGAAGCTTTCTTT.

Concerning this clonotype itself: One junction end disagrees with the germline gene, perhaps due to a read error. The chain combines TRBV20-1 with TRBJ1-1; a possible D gene is TRBD1 (5 bases). Germline CDR1 reads DFQATT; CDR2 reads SNEGSKA (reference sequence). The CDR3 covers 13 residues. The DNA of the CDR3 is TGCAGTGCTAGGGGGTACAGGAACCCTGAAGCTTTCTTT. This codes for CSARGYRNPEAFF.

This clonotype was seen many times. The chain links TRBV5-6 to TRBJ2-5; perhaps TRBD1 as D (6 bases). The germline V gene encodes CDR1 SGHDT and CDR2 YYEEEE. CDR3 length: 15 residues. Trimming removed 5 bases from V and 0 bases from J, with 14 bases in between. The CDR3 coding sequence is TGTGCCAGCAGTTTCGGACAGCTAAACCAAGAGACCCAGTACTTC. Protein: CASSFGQLNQETQYF.

This clonotype was counted at least ten times. This sequence joins TRBV20-1 and TRBJ1-1; tentatively, D is TRBD1 (6 bases). Germline assignment: CDR1 DFQATT and CDR2 SNEGSKA (reference sequence). This CDR3 is 14 amino acids long. Trimming pared 5 bases from V and 1 base from J, leaving 14 bases between. The CDR3 reads CSAYLRGPNTEAFF. CDR3 in DNA: TGCAGTGCTTACCTCAGGGGCCCGAACACTGAAGCTTTCTTT.

This sequence joins TRBV14 and TRBJ2-3; unclear D gene. CDR3 length equals 14 residues. Trimming cost V 0 bases and J 0 bases, with 4 bases left between them. The germline gives CDR1 SGHDN, CDR2 FVKESK. This CDR3 is CASSQETSTDTQYF. The CDR3 nucleotides read TGTGCCAGCAGCCAAGAAACTAGCACAGATACGCAGTATTTT. The full variable domain, in which reference TRBV14 and TRBJ2-3 provide the parts outside the CDR3, is EAGVTQFPSHSVIEKGQTVTLRCDPISGHDNLYWYRRVMGKEIKFLLHFVKESKQDESGMPNNRFLAERTGGTYSTLKVQPAELEDSGVYFCASSQETSTDTQYFGPGTRLTVL.

Many counts were recorded for this clonotype. This chain connects TRBV27 to TRBJ2-1; possibly TRBD1 or TRBD2 for D (5 bases each). The CDR3 runs to 14 residues. CDR1 and CDR2 (germline): MNHEY, SMNVEV (reference sequence). V was pared by 5 bases and J by 6 bases, with 14 bases between. The CDR3 nucleotides are TGTGCCAGCAGTGCCCGGGACGAAGGCAATGAGCAGTTCTTC. Translated, it gives CASSARDEGNEQFF.

This clonotype showed up many times. The genes are TRBV2 and TRBJ1-3; tentative D call: TRBD1 (5 bases). This CDR3 region has 13 residues. The ends were cut back, 4 bases at V and 4 bases at J, with 8 bases in the middle. Germline loops: CDR1 SNHLY, CDR2 FYNNEI. CDR3 sequence (DNA): TGTGCCAGCAGTGGGGACCTAGGAAACACCATATATTTT. Its protein product is CASSGDLGNTIYF.

In its sample, this clonotype was seen many times. The V and J genes are TRBV7-9 and TRBJ1-4, with TRBD1 matching 9 bases. V trimming: 2 bases; J trimming: 6 bases; junction bases outside the gene matches: 4. CDR1 is SEHNR, CDR2 FQNEAQ, per germline (reference sequence). This CDR3 has 15 residues. The CDR3 DNA sequence: TGTGCCAGCAGCTTACCTTGGACAGGGGATGAAAAACTGTTTTTT. It yields the protein CASSLPWTGDEKLFF.

This clonotype was observed many times. The chain uses TRBV27 and TRBJ2-7, with a tentative D call TRBD2 (6 bases). Germline V gene sequence: CDR1 MNHEY, CDR2 SMNVEV (reference sequence). Trimming cost V 3 bases and J 5 bases, with 11 bases left between them. The CDR3 has 13 residues. CDR3 DNA: TGTGCCAGCAGTTTGGAGGGGACGAACGAGCAGTACTTC. Residues: CASSLEGTNEQYF.

This clonotype was seen only a few times. The chain joins TRBV27 to TRBJ2-2, with no clear D. This CDR3 has 15 amino acids. CDR1 and CDR2 from the germline V gene are MNHEY and SMNVEV (reference sequence). V was cut by 3 bases and J by 4 bases, with 12 bases left in between. The CDR3 nucleotides are TGTGCCAGCAGTTTTGGATCCCCCAGCACCGGGGAGCTGTTTTTT. Protein: CASSFGSPSTGELFF.

CDR3 protein: CSADSRDGDEKLFF. The CDR3 nucleotides are TGCAGTGCCGATAGCCGGGACGGTGATGAAAAACTGTTTTTT. The chain joins TRBV20-1 to TRBJ1-4; possible D gene TRBD1, 5 bases. Germline CDR1 is DFQATT and CDR2 is SNEGSKA (reference sequence). This CDR3 is built from 14 residues. The V end lost 6 bases, the J end lost 6 bases, and 17 bases lay between the germline ends.

This clonotype has at least ten counts. The rearrangement links TRBV5-6 to TRBJ2-5; D remains ambiguous. The V end was cut by 2 bases, the J end by 0 bases, with 14 bases between. The CDR3 length is 16 residues. Germline V gene data show CDR1 as SGHDT and CDR2 as YYEEEE. The CDR3 spells CASSFLVEPYQETQYF. CDR3 in DNA: TGTGCCAGCAGCTTCTTGGTGGAGCCGTACCAAGAGACCCAGTACTTC.

This clonotype was picked up a small number of times. V and J are TRBV5-6 and TRBJ2-3; D tentatively reads TRBD1 or TRBD2 (6 bases each). There are 18 residues in the CDR3. Trimming took 4 bases from V and 0 from J, leaving 21 bases between them. CDR1 and CDR2 from the germline V gene are SGHDT and YYEEEE. CDR3 DNA: TGTGCCAGCAGCGGAGGGGGTTATCCCCCGGTTAGCACAGATACGCAGTATTTT. Translation: CASSGGGYPPVSTDTQYF. Filled out from reference TRBV5-6 and TRBJ2-3, the complete variable domain reads DAGVTQSPTHLIKTRGQQVTLRCSPKSGHDTVSWYQQALGQGPQFIFQYYEEEERQRGNFPDRFSGHQFPNYSSELNVNALLLGDSALYLCASSGGGYPPVSTDTQYFGPGTRLTVL.

At least ten counts were recorded for this clonotype. The rearrangement uses TRBV20-1 and TRBJ2-1; D not certain. The CDR3 contains 15 residues. Between the trimmed V and J ends, which lost 6 bases and 3 bases, there was a span of 18 bases. Germline V gives CDR1 DFQATT, CDR2 SNEGSKA (reference sequence). This chain's CDR3 is CSAGPKRPVYNEQFF. In nucleotides, the CDR3 is TGCAGTGCCGGCCCAAAGAGGCCGGTCTACAATGAGCAGTTCTTC.

On this clonotype: Being one base from a much bigger clone, this may be a read error. The CDR3 spells CASSYKEGQYF. The CDR3 nucleotides read TGTGCCAGCAGCTACAAGGAGGGGCAGTACTTC. The genes are TRBV11-2 and TRBJ2-7; weak D call: TRBD2 (6 bases). The CDR3 totals 11 residues. V was shortened by 4 bases and J by 9 bases, with 10 bases between the two germline ends. Germline CDR1 SGHAT, CDR2 FQNNGV.

This clonotype was seen at least ten times. This rearrangement joins TRBV30 to TRBJ2-1; D call uncertain. With 0 bases removed from V and 8 bases from J, the gap between germline ends came to 5 bases. CDR3 length equals 11 residues. CDR1 GTSNPN and CDR2 SVGIG come from the germline V gene (reference sequence). In nucleotides, the CDR3 is TGTGCCTGGAGTGTAGCGTATGAGCAGTTCTTC. Residues: CAWSVAYEQFF.

V gene TRBV6-2 or TRBV6-3 combines with J gene TRBJ2-3, with TRBD1 identical over 9 bases. This CDR3 is built from 16 residues. CDR1 and CDR2 from the germline V gene are MNHEY and SVGEGT. Losses at the gene ends were 5 bases for V and 2 bases for J; bases not matched to a gene: 8. The DNA for the CDR3 is TGTGCCAGCAGTCGCCTATGGACAGGGGCCACAGATACGCAGTATTTT. Protein sequence: CASSRLWTGATDTQYF.

In the case of this clonotype: A much bigger clone sits one base away, suggesting this may be a read error. The rearrangement joins TRBV7-2 to TRBJ2-5; D is unclear. Germline lookup yields CDR1 SGHTA and CDR2 FQGNSA. The CDR3 covers 12 residues. Deletions cut 0 bases from V and 5 bases from J, with 4 bases between. The CDR3 is CASSLAMETQYF. In nucleotides, the CDR3 is TGTGCCAGCAGCTTAGCGATGGAGACCCAGTACTTC.